The 10 T cell receptor beta chains below were found in one sample sequenced in a study of cytomegalovirus exposure and HLA in healthy donors. A multiplex PCR was run with 60 Vbeta primers and 13 Jbeta primers. Produced via immunoSEQ multiplex PCR; TCRdb's table is partial and in-frame only. The sample consists of 190,000 or so clones, 75% to 90% of them appearing once. Input material: PBMCs. Source of these receptors: a boy aged 5-17 years in good health and CMV-seronegative.

The gene calls are TRBV19 and TRBJ2-1; D is perhaps TRBD1 (6 bases). The CDR3 has 14 amino acids. The germline V gene has CDR1 LNHDA and CDR2 SQIVND (reference sequence). Trimming took off 8 bases at V and 4 bases at J, with 15 bases between the two ends. CDR3 protein: CASALKRGYNEQFF. Written as DNA, the CDR3 is TGTGCCAGTGCCTTGAAAAGGGGGTACAATGAGCAGTTCTTC.

This clone has just a few counts. The same CDR3 is also encoded by other DNA sequences in this sample. The chain has TRBV19 and TRBJ1-2; D unclear. The CDR3 has 12 residues. V was shortened by 0 bases and J by 8 bases, with 7 bases between the two germline ends. From germline, CDR1 is LNHDA and CDR2 SQIVND (reference sequence). The CDR3 reads CASSIDLRGYTF. The CDR3 nucleotides read TGTGCCAGTAGTATAGACCTGAGAGGCTACACCTTC. Using reference TRBV19 and TRBJ1-2 for the parts outside the CDR3, the full variable domain is DGGITQSPKYLFRKEGQNVTLSCEQNLNHDAMYWYRQDPGQGLRLIYYSQIVNDFQKGDIAEGYSVSREKKESFPLTVTSAQKNPTAFYLCASSIDLRGYTFGSGTRLTVV.

The gene calls are TRBV6-4 and TRBJ2-5, with 9 bases matching TRBD1. The CDR3 sequence is 13 residues long. J was trimmed by 5 bases and V by 8 bases; bases with no gene match: 6. Looked up from germline, CDR1 is MRHNA and CDR2 is SNTAGT. This CDR3 reads CASARQGGETQYF. The CDR3 region has the DNA TGTGCCAGCGCGAGACAGGGGGGGGAGACCCAGTACTTC.

CDR3 nucleotides: TGTGCCAGCAGCTTAGGCCAACGGGTCCTCATAGGGGTCGAGCAGTACTTC. Its translation is CASSLGQRVLIGVEQYF. The chain uses TRBV7-2 and TRBJ2-7; possible D gene TRBD1, 5 bases. The V and J ends lost 1 base and 6 bases respectively, with 22 bases between them. The germline V gene encodes CDR1 SGHTA and CDR2 FQGNSA. The CDR3 extends over 17 amino acids.

The chain combines TRBV19 with TRBJ2-7, with D possibly being TRBD1 (6 bases). The CDR3 consists of 14 residues. CDR1 and CDR2 (germline): LNHDA, SQIVND (reference sequence). V gave up 5 bases and J gave up 3 bases, with 14 bases separating them. CDR3 sequence: CASSPAGTNYEQYF. The DNA of the CDR3 is TGTGCCAGTAGTCCGGCCGGGACAAACTACGAGCAGTACTTC. The full variable domain, in which reference TRBV19 and TRBJ2-7 provide the parts outside the CDR3, is DGGITQSPKYLFRKEGQNVTLSCEQNLNHDAMYWYRQDPGQGLRLIYYSQIVNDFQKGDIAEGYSVSREKKESFPLTVTSAQKNPTAFYLCASSPAGTNYEQYFGPGTRLTVT.

The chain recombines TRBV9 with TRBJ1-1; tentative D call: TRBD1 (6 bases). Looked up from germline, CDR1 is SGDLS and CDR2 is YYNGEE. CDR3 length equals 16 residues. The V gene lost 0 bases and the J gene lost 2 bases, with 14 bases spanning the gap. The CDR3 bases are TGTGCCAGCAGCGTAGAGGGGGAAGGGGGAAACACTGAAGCTTTCTTT. This encodes CASSVEGEGGNTEAFF.

The chain recombines TRBV10-3 with TRBJ2-7; 7 bases line up with TRBD1. J gave up 5 bases and V 10 bases, and 11 bases lay outside the gene matches. Germline CDR1 is ENHRY and CDR2 is SYGVKD. There are 13 residues in the CDR3. The CDR3 DNA follows: TGTGCCAGCAACGACAGGGATCGCGACGAGCAGTACTTC. Its protein is CASNDRDRDEQYF.

This clone was found a few times. This chain joins TRBV10-3 and TRBJ2-1; the match to TRBD2 covers 15 bases. Germline V gene data show CDR1 as ENHRY and CDR2 as SYGVKD. The CDR3 loop spans 21 amino acids. The junction had 16 bases not matched to a gene; V was cut back by 3 bases and J by 4 bases. CDR3 in DNA: TGTGCCATCAGTGAAAAAATAATGGGACTAGCGGGAGGCCATGAGTACAATGAGCAGTTCTTC. This codes for CAISEKIMGLAGGHEYNEQFF.

This chain uses TRBV14 with TRBJ1-1; D is undetermined. In germline, CDR1 is SGHDN, CDR2 FVKESK. Trimming left V 0 bases short and J 1 base short, with 12 bases between. This CDR3 spans 16 amino acids. CDR3 nucleotide sequence: TGTGCCAGCAGCCAAGATGTGGGCGGGAGGAACACTGAAGCTTTCTTT. Translated: CASSQDVGGRNTEAFF.

This chain joins TRBV7-2 and TRBJ1-2, with a tentative D call TRBD1 (5 bases). Germline lookup yields CDR1 SGHTA and CDR2 FQGNSA. The CDR3 is 17 residues long. Trimming took off 1 base at V and 3 bases at J, with 18 bases between the two ends. The CDR3 region is CASSLGPEGLEDYGYTF. DNA of the CDR3: TGTGCCAGCAGCTTAGGGCCCGAGGGACTGGAAGACTATGGCTACACCTTC.